The 25 T cell receptor beta chains below come from one sample, sequenced in a study of Tregs in tolerant kidney transplant recipients. Recipients received nonmyeloablative bone marrow transplants from related graft donors, with transient mixed chimerism. Here immunoSEQ multiplex PCR was the method, and the copy in TCRdb shows in-frame clones only, minus some. The sample holds nearly 50,000 clones, around nine tenths seen once. Specimen: CD8+ T cells from blood (PBMCs), collected 12 months after the transplant. The receptors here all came from a human patient who received a combined kidney and bone marrow transplant. The graft donor may be the source of some T cells.

The chain uses TRBV4-3 and TRBJ2-3; D is perhaps TRBD2 (6 bases). From germline, CDR1 is LGHNA and CDR2 YSLEER. CDR3 length: 15 residues. V was pared by 1 base and J by 4 bases, with 12 bases between. This CDR3 reads CASSQASGDPDTQYF. CDR3 bases: TGCGCCAGCAGCCAAGCGTCGGGAGACCCAGATACGCAGTATTTT.

The chain is built from TRBV27 and TRBJ1-2, with 7 bases aligning to TRBD1. Germline assignment: CDR1 MNHEY and CDR2 SMNVEV (reference sequence). The CDR3 length is 15 residues. After removal of 2 bases from V and 5 bases from J, the junction contained 8 bases not matched to a gene. The CDR3 bases are TGTGCCAGCAGTTTAAAGGCAGGGGGTTGGTATGGCTACACCTTC. This translates into CASSLKAGGWYGYTF.

The rearrangement joins TRBV7-2 to TRBJ2-1, with 8 bases that match TRBD2. Germline V gene sequence: CDR1 SGHTA, CDR2 FQGNSA. The length of the CDR3 is 15 residues. With V trimmed by 0 bases and J by 5 bases, 3 bases remained unmatched. The CDR3 DNA reads as TGTGCCAGCAGCTTAGCTCGGGGGGGGGACAATGAGCAGTTCTTC. Residues: CASSLARGGDNEQFF.

The genes are TRBV4-1 and TRBJ2-2, with D uncertain. This CDR3 comprises 13 residues. Germline CDR1 reads MGHRA; CDR2 reads YSYEKL. V was clipped by 0 bases and J by 5 bases, with 4 bases between them. CDR3: CASSQDRTGELFF. CDR3 DNA: TGCGCCAGCAGCCAAGATAGAACCGGGGAGCTGTTTTTT.

V and J are TRBV9 and TRBJ2-1; the D gene is possibly TRBD2 (7 bases). CDR3 length equals 15 residues. Deletions cut 2 bases from V and 6 bases from J, with 15 bases between. In germline, CDR1 is SGDLS, CDR2 YYNGEE. CDR3 sequence reads: CASSVGGAFRNEQFF. The CDR3 nucleotides are TGTGCCAGCAGCGTGGGGGGGGCCTTTCGCAATGAGCAGTTCTTC.

V usage is TRBV19 and J usage is TRBJ1-1, with D possibly matching TRBD1 (6 bases). V dropped 6 bases and J dropped 1 base, with 18 bases sitting between them. The CDR3 is 16 amino acids. Germline V gene data show CDR1 as LNHDA and CDR2 as SQIVND (reference sequence). The CDR3 protein is CASRDKGGGRNTEAFF. DNA for the CDR3: TGTGCCAGTAGAGATAAAGGGGGGGGCCGGAACACTGAAGCTTTCTTT. Based on the CDR3 plus reference TRBV19 and TRBJ1-1, the full variable domain is DGGITQSPKYLFRKEGQNVTLSCEQNLNHDAMYWYRQDPGQGLRLIYYSQIVNDFQKGDIAEGYSVSREKKESFPLTVTSAQKNPTAFYLCASRDKGGGRNTEAFFGQGTRLTVV.

The rearrangement links TRBV5-8 to TRBJ2-2, with 9 bases matching TRBD1. Germline assignment: CDR1 SGHTS and CDR2 YDEGEE. The length of the CDR3 is 15 residues. V gave up 2 bases and J gave up 5 bases; unmatched junction bases: 4. This chain's CDR3 is CASSLGDRVTGELFF. The CDR3 DNA is TGTGCCAGCAGCTTAGGGGACAGGGTAACCGGGGAGCTGTTTTTT.

The genes are TRBV13 and TRBJ2-1; 9 bases line up with TRBD1. Germline CDR1 reads PRHDT; CDR2 reads FYEKMQ (reference sequence). V trimming: 4 bases; J trimming: 7 bases; junction bases outside the gene matches: 8. This CDR3 spans 15 amino acids. CDR3 in DNA: TGTGCCAGCAGCTACCCTTCGACAGGGGGTAATGAGCAGTTCTTC. Translated, it gives CASSYPSTGGNEQFF.

The CDR3, as DNA: TGTGCCAGCAGTTTAGGACTAGCCACTCGGGGGACCCAGTACTTC. Residues: CASSLGLATRGTQYF. V is TRBV28 and J is TRBJ2-5, with 8 bases fitting TRBD2. CDR1 is MDHEN and CDR2 is SYDVKM in the germline V gene. V dropped 2 bases and J dropped 7; count of bases not matched to a gene: 9. The CDR3 length is 15 residues. Drawing the rest from reference TRBV28 and TRBJ2-5, the complete variable domain is DVKVTQSSRYLVKRTGEKVFLECVQDMDHENMFWYRQDPGLGLRLIYFSYDVKMKEKGDIPEGYSVSREKKERFSLILESASTNQTSMYLCASSLGLATRGTQYFGPGTRLLVL.

The chain has TRBV5-8 and TRBJ2-5; 10 bases fit TRBD2. The CDR3 contains 18 residues. J was trimmed by 1 base and V by 2 bases; bases with no gene match: 11. CDR1 is SGHTS and CDR2 is YDEGEE in the germline V gene. As DNA, the CDR3 is TGTGCCAGCAGCTTTTACACTAGCGGGGCGCATTCCCAAGAGACCCAGTACTTC. Translating it yields CASSFYTSGAHSQETQYF.

This sequence joins TRBV7-6 and TRBJ1-4; D is undetermined. The germline CDR1 and CDR2 sequences are SGHVS and FNYEAQ. Trimming stripped 5 bases from V and 5 bases from J, with 18 bases between. The CDR3 runs to 16 residues. The CDR3 region is CASSPDWRASNEKLFF. Written as DNA, the CDR3 is TGTGCCAGCAGCCCCGATTGGAGGGCTAGCAATGAAAAACTGTTTTTT.

The rearrangement joins TRBV9 to TRBJ2-1; weak D call: TRBD2 (6 bases). Deletions cut 3 bases from V and 0 bases from J, with 13 bases between. The CDR3 runs to 16 residues. Germline V gene data show CDR1 as SGDLS and CDR2 as YYNGEE. Here the CDR3 DNA reads TGTGCCAGCAGCGAGACCCGGGGAGGCTCCTACAATGAGCAGTTCTTC. This sequence encodes CASSETRGGSYNEQFF.

The chain has TRBV2 and TRBJ2-2, with unresolved D. The CDR3 totals 16 residues. Germline CDR1 SNHLY, CDR2 FYNNEI. The V end was cut by 2 bases, the J end by 3 bases, with 13 bases between. This CDR3 is CASSETRWAYTGELFF. The CDR3 nucleotides read TGTGCCAGCAGTGAAACGAGATGGGCATACACCGGGGAGCTGTTTTTT. The full variable domain, completed using reference TRBV2 and TRBJ2-2, is EPEVTQTPSHQVTQMGQEVILRCVPISNHLYFYWYRQILGQKVEFLVSFYNNEISEKSEIFDDQFSVERPDGSNFTLKIRSTKLEDSAMYFCASSETRWAYTGELFFGEGSRLTVL.

This chain links TRBV9 with TRBJ2-2, with D uncertain. V dropped 1 base and J dropped 5 bases, with 6 bases sitting between them. CDR3 length: 13 amino acids. From germline, CDR1 is SGDLS and CDR2 YYNGEE. For the CDR3, the DNA is TGTGCCAGCAGCGTACCTTTGACCGGGGAGCTGTTTTTT. Its translation: CASSVPLTGELFF.

The chain employs TRBV5-6 and TRBJ2-2, with unresolved D. V gave up 4 bases and J gave up 9 bases, with 10 bases separating them. Germline V CDR1 and CDR2: SGHDT, YYEEEE. This CDR3 spans 12 amino acids. CDR3 in amino acids: CASSRSVRELFF. The DNA of the CDR3 is TGTGCCAGCAGCCGGTCTGTCAGGGAGCTGTTTTTT.

This chain's CDR3 is CASSLGTGVDEQFF. CDR3 nucleotides: TGTGCCAGCAGCTTGGGGACAGGTGTCGATGAGCAGTTCTTC. This chain uses TRBV5-8 with TRBJ2-1; 7 nucleotides agree with TRBD1. Germline CDR1 and CDR2: SGHTS and YDEGEE. The CDR3 totals 14 residues. V lost 0 bases and J lost 8; bases outside the gene matches: 5. Using reference TRBV5-8 and TRBJ2-1 for the parts outside the CDR3, the full variable domain is EAGVTQSPTHLIKTRGQQATLRCSPISGHTSVYWYQQALGLGLQFLLWYDEGEERNRGNFPPRFSGRQFPNYSSELNVNALELEDSALYLCASSLGTGVDEQFFGPGTRLTVL.

The rearrangement uses TRBV7-9 and TRBJ2-5; a weak D match, TRBD2 (5 bases). The CDR3 consists of 14 residues. CDR1 and CDR2 (germline): SEHNR, FQNEAQ (reference sequence). Trimming removed 4 bases from V and 4 bases from J, with 13 bases in between. CDR3 bases: TGTGCCAGCAGCTCCGGACTGGCAGTAGAGACCCAGTACTTC. Translation gives CASSSGLAVETQYF.

The sample holds a few counts of this clone. The chain uses TRBV7-9 and TRBJ1-5; D perhaps matches TRBD1 (5 bases). The ends were cut back, 5 bases at V and 2 bases at J, with 13 bases in the middle. This CDR3 is 15 amino acids long. Germline V gene lookup returns CDR1 SEHNR and CDR2 FQNEAQ (reference sequence). The CDR3 region is CASSLGGLGNQPQHF. CDR3 in DNA: TGTGCCAGCAGCCTCGGGGGTTTAGGCAATCAGCCCCAGCATTTT. Filled out from reference TRBV7-9 and TRBJ1-5, the complete variable domain reads DTGVSQNPRHKITKRGQNVTFRCDPISEHNRLYWYRQTLGQGPEFLTYFQNEAQLEKSRLLSDRFSAERPKGSFSTLEIQRTEQGDSAMYLCASSLGGLGNQPQHFGDGTRLSIL.

The CDR3 region has the DNA TGTGCCACCAGCATCGGGAGGTTCTACGAGCAGTACTTC. This translates into CATSIGRFYEQYF. The gene calls are TRBV15 and TRBJ2-7; 7 nucleotides line up with TRBD2. Trimming cost V 4 bases and J 3 bases; bases outside gene matches: 3. CDR1 and CDR2 (germline): LNHNV, YYDKDF (reference sequence). CDR3 size: 13 residues.

The gene calls are TRBV28 and TRBJ1-5; 7 nucleotides agree with TRBD1. CDR1 and CDR2 from the germline V gene are MDHEN and SYDVKM. The CDR3 is 19 residues long. The trim removed 5 bases at V and 4 bases at J, leaving 20 bases unmatched. CDR3 DNA sequence: TGTGCCAGCAGTCATCTAGTGGAGTATCGGGACAGCACAAATCAGCCCCAGCATTTT. Translated: CASSHLVEYRDSTNQPQHF.

To note about this clone: The same CDR3 also results from other DNA sequences found in this sample. The genes are TRBV7-8 and TRBJ1-6; TRBD1 aligns across 7 bases. Per germline, CDR1 SGHVS and CDR2 FQNEAQ. This CDR3 contains 17 residues. V was clipped by 5 bases and J by 2 bases; unmatched bases: 9. In DNA form, the CDR3 reads TGTGCCAGCAGCCCCGCCCACAGGGGCCCCTATAATTCACCCCTCCACTTT. Translated, it gives CASSPAHRGPYNSPLHF.

The chain employs TRBV15 and TRBJ2-1; D perhaps matches TRBD2 (5 bases). Germline V gene data show CDR1 as LNHNV and CDR2 as YYDKDF (reference sequence). With 8 bases removed from V and 0 bases from J, the gap between germline ends came to 11 bases. CDR3 length: 14 residues. CDR3 nucleotides: TGTGCCACCCGTAGGGAGAGCTCCTACAATGAGCAGTTCTTC. Protein: CATRRESSYNEQFF. The full variable domain, completed using reference TRBV15 and TRBJ2-1, is DAMVIQNPRYQVTQFGKPVTLSCSQTLNHNVMYWYQQKSSQAPKLLFHYYDKDFNNEADTPDNFQSRRPNTSFCFLDIRSPGLGDTAMYLCATRRESSYNEQFFGPGTRLTVL.

The chain has TRBV4-3 and TRBJ2-2; TRBD2 matches at 10 bases. Germline assignment: CDR1 LGHNA and CDR2 YSLEER. J lost 8 bases, V lost 0 bases, and 6 bases had no gene match. The CDR3 has 16 residues. In DNA, the CDR3 is TGCGCCAGCAGCCAAGATTGGCTAGCGGGAGTGGGGGAGCTGTTTTTT. This encodes CASSQDWLAGVGELFF.

V gene TRBV2 combines with J gene TRBJ1-3; D not resolved. Trimming stripped 9 bases from V and 1 base from J, with 22 bases between. The CDR3 runs to 17 residues. Germline V gene data show CDR1 as SNHLY and CDR2 as FYNNEI. Here the CDR3 DNA reads TGTGCCAGTACCAAGCAAGCTAGGGTAGCGTCTGGAAACACCATATATTTT. Its translation: CASTKQARVASGNTIYF.

The chain has TRBV4-2 and TRBJ1-1; TRBD1 aligns across 9 bases. V gave up 3 bases and J gave up 1 base; unmatched junction bases: 6. This CDR3 spans 16 amino acids. Germline V gene lookup returns CDR1 LGHNA and CDR2 YNFKEQ. The CDR3 sequence is CASSHIWTGANTEAFF. Here the CDR3 DNA reads TGTGCCAGCAGCCACATATGGACAGGGGCGAACACTGAAGCTTTCTTT.